Ten or more counts support the clone carrying this T cell receptor beta chain. Its antigen is not identified. CDR3 length equals 14 residues. Looked up from germline, CDR1 is DFQATT and CDR2 is SNEGSKA (reference sequence). With 5 bases removed from V and 0 bases from J, the gap between germline ends came to 14 bases. Time point in this sample: longitudinal time-point 1 (baseline). The unsorted libraries were generated from a total of 2 million PBMCs, which had been stored in RNAlater at -80 C. The data were obtained in a study of neurological immune-mediated disorders. Study observations and caveats: Subjects shared no identical expanded-clone CDR3 amino acid sequences, suggesting private TCR-beta repertoires in all groups.

Template-switch 5'RACE cDNA synthesis added a 10-nucleotide unique molecular identifier. Via MiXCR, TCRdb re-called the 5' RACE reads, giving one row per CDR3 protein. The sample has tens of thousands of distinct CDR3 sequences, roughly 15% seen once. Sequences were obtained from PBMCs. This clonotype originated in a female donor with HTLV-1-associated myelopathy (HAM/TSP). V gene TRBV20-1 combines with J gene TRBJ2-7; a weak D match, TRBD2 (5 bases). CDR3 nucleotide sequence: TGCAGTGCTCACCTGGACGGGGTCTCCTACGAGCAGTACTTC. Its protein is CSAHLDGVSYEQYF.